This is a list of T cell receptor beta chains from one sample in a study of tumor-infiltrating lymphocytes in primary liver carcinoma. TCRdb reprocessed the multiplex PCR reads with MiXCR, giving one entry per CDR3 protein. This sample carries a few hundred thousand distinct CDR3 sequences, roughly three fifths of them seen once, and the ten largest clones take more than 15%. The source material was peripheral blood. These receptors were collected from a young woman with primary liver carcinoma and hepatitis B virus infection. Both conserved end residues are part of each CDR3. Fields, in order: clone size, CDR3 length, V gene, J gene, D gene, CDR3 DNA, CDR3 protein. A D gene is named only where the DNA matches it firmly. A row's size may be missing; if present it is once, few, many or a size class.

many	12	TRBV12-3/TRBV12-4	TRBJ2-2	-	TGTGCCAGCAGTCGACTCCCCGGGGAGCTGTTTTTT	CASSRLPGELFF
many	16	TRBV12-3/TRBV12-4	TRBJ2-1	TRBD1	TGTGCCAGCAGTTTAGAGAGGGGACAGAGCTACAATGAGCAGTTCTTC	CASSLERGQSYNEQFF
many	11	TRBV29-1	TRBJ1-1	-	TGCAGCGTTGATCCGGGATTAGGGGCTTTCTTT	CSVDPGLGAFF
-	15	TRBV4-3	TRBJ1-3	TRBD1	TGCACCAGCAGCCAGGGGGGCGGCTCTGGAAACACCATATATTTT	CTSSQGGGSGNTIYF
few	17	TRBV10-3	TRBJ2-1	TRBD2	TGTGCCATCACCACCGGGACTAGCGGGAGAGGGGTTGATGAGCAGTTCTTC	CAITTGTSGRGVDEQFF
-	13	TRBV6-2/TRBV6-3	TRBJ2-2	-	TGTGCCAGCAGTCGTGAGGGCCCCGGGGAGCTGTTTTTT	CASSREGPGELFF
few	15	TRBV12-3/TRBV12-4	TRBJ2-1	TRBD1	TGTGCCAGCAGTTTCATGGCAGGGGGCGCGAATGAGCAGTTCTTC	CASSFMAGGANEQFF
-	13	TRBV6-1	TRBJ2-1	-	TGTGCCAGCAGTGCTGCAGGGTGGGGAGAGCAGTTCTTC	CASSAAGWGEQFF
-	15	TRBV12-3/TRBV12-4	TRBJ1-2	TRBD1	TGTGCCAACAGAATCCGACAGGGGTGGAACTATGGCTACACCTTC	CANRIRQGWNYGYTF
-	16	TRBV11-2	TRBJ2-2	-	TGTGGCAGCAGCCTCGACCCCCAATTGAACACCGGGGAGCTGTTTTTT	CGSSLDPQLNTGELFF
few	14	TRBV6-6	TRBJ2-3	-	TGTGCCAGCATACCGGCAGGGGGCACAGATACGCAGTATTTT	CASIPAGGTDTQYF
-	13	TRBV6-1	TRBJ1-1	TRBD1	TGTGCCAGCAATATGGACAGGAACGCTGAAGCTTTCTTT	CASNMDRNAEAFF
-	18	TRBV14	TRBJ2-7	-	TGTGCCAGCAGCCACCGGCCGGGGGTTAGTCTTCTCTCCTACGAGCAGTACTTC	CASSHRPGVSLLSYEQYF
few	14	TRBV12-3/TRBV12-4	TRBJ2-7	TRBD2	TGTGCCAGCAGCCCCCCGGGGGGGGGTTACGAGCAGTACTTC	CASSPPGGGYEQYF
-	11	TRBV11-2	TRBJ2-1	-	TGTGCCAACACGAGCTACAATGAGGAGTTCTTC	CANTSYNEEFF
few	15	TRBV25-1	TRBJ2-5	TRBD1	TGTGCCAGCAGTACCCAAGGGACAGGGCTAGAGACCCAGTACTTC	CASSTQGTGLETQYF
-	15	TRBV4-1	TRBJ2-7	TRBD2	TGCGCCAGCAACCAAGATGGATTAGCGGGAAACGAGCAGTACTTC	CASNQDGLAGNEQYF
-	17	TRBV6-2/TRBV6-3	TRBJ2-1	TRBD2	TGTGCCAGCAATTACCCCCGGACTAGCGGGAGGGCCGATGGGCAGTTCTTC	CASNYPRTSGRADGQFF
-	13	TRBV11-2	TRBJ1-5	-	TGTGCCAGCAGCTCCGGTGGCAATCAGCCCAAACATTTT	CASSSGGNQPKHF
-	18	TRBV6-2/TRBV6-3	TRBJ2-3	TRBD1	TGTGCCAGCAGTTGGGGGACAGTTAAGGGTCCTAGCACAGATACGCAGTATTTT	CASSWGTVKGPSTDTQYF
-	22	TRBV11-2	TRBJ2-1	TRBD1	TGTGCCAGCAGCTTAGCCCGTAGTTGGGAAAGCCAGGGGGTCTCCCTAACCAATGAGCAGTTCTTC	CASSLARSWESQGVSLTNEQFF
-	14	TRBV6-1	TRBJ2-7	-	TGTGCCAGCAGTGAAACGAGGGGACGGGGCGGGCAGTACTTC	CASSETRGRGGQYF
-	15	TRBV12-3/TRBV12-4	TRBJ2-3	TRBD1	TGTGCCAGCAGCCAGGCGGGACAGGGGCTAGATACGCAGTATTTT	CASSQAGQGLDTQYF
-	19	TRBV10-3	TRBJ2-7	TRBD2	TGTGCCATCAGTGACCCCCGGACTAGCGGGAGAATGAAACCCTACGAGCAGTACTTC	CAISDPRTSGRMKPYEQYF
-	15	TRBV11-2	TRBJ2-3	-	TGTACCACCTCCGTGGGTTATGGTTACACAGATACGCAGTATTTT	CTTSVGYGYTDTQYF
many	13	TRBV29-1	TRBJ2-2	-	TGCAGCGTTGAACACGTGGACACCGGGGAGCTGTTTTTT	CSVEHVDTGELFF
many	11	TRBV12-3/TRBV12-4	TRBJ2-5	-	TGTGCCAGCAGCCAGCTAGGGCCCCAGTACTTC	CASSQLGPQYF
many	13	TRBV5-6	TRBJ1-1	-	TGTGCCAGCAGCTTCGTCGGTGCCACTGAAGCTTTCTTT	CASSFVGATEAFF
-	15	TRBV2	TRBJ1-5	TRBD1	TGTGCCAGCAAATCAAGGGACAGGGGGAATCAGCCCCAGCATTTT	CASKSRDRGNQPQHF
-	16	TRBV28	TRBJ2-1	TRBD2	TGTGCCACCCTAAGTGGGACTAGCGGAACCTACAATGAGCAGTTCTTC	CATLSGTSGTYNEQFF
-	17	TRBV11-2	TRBJ2-3	-	TGTGCCAGCAGCTTAGATCCGTACAGGCGAAACACAGATACGCAGTGCTTT	CASSLDPYRRNTDTQCF
-	14	TRBV7-9	TRBJ2-5	-	TGCGCCAGCACCCGATTCGACAGACAAGAGACCCAGTACTTC	CASTRFDRQETQYF
many	14	TRBV6-5	TRBJ2-3	-	TGTGCCAGCAGTTACTTCCGGAGCACAGATACGCAGTATTTT	CASSYFRSTDTQYF
-	13	TRBV2	TRBJ2-5	TRBD2	TGTGCCAGCCGTGCGACTAGCGAGGAGACCCAGTACTTC	CASRATSEETQYF
few	16	TRBV7-9	TRBJ2-2	TRBD2	TGTGCCAGCAGCTTGGCTAGCGGGCTTGTTACCGGGGAGCTGTTTTTT	CASSLASGLVTGELFF
few	14	TRBV7-9	TRBJ2-7	-	TGTGCCAGCAGCCCCACTGGGGGAACCCACGAGCAGTACTTC	CASSPTGGTHEQYF
few	14	TRBV9	TRBJ2-3	TRBD2	TGTGCCAGCACACCGACTAGCGGAACAGATACGCAGTATTTT	CASTPTSGTDTQYF
-	15	TRBV7-9	TRBJ2-1	-	TGTGCCAGCACCACCGGGACTTCAGACTACAATGAGCAGTTCTTC	CASTTGTSDYNEQFF
-	15	TRBV10-1	TRBJ2-7	TRBD1	TGCGCCAGCAGTGAGGCCGGGACAGGGGTCAACGGGCAGTACTTC	CASSEAGTGVNGQYF
-	17	TRBV14	TRBJ2-1	-	TGTGCCAGCAGCCAAGTTGGCAGGCCCCTCTCCTACAATGAGCAGTTCTTC	CASSQVGRPLSYNEQFF
few	14	TRBV6-2/TRBV6-3	TRBJ2-2	TRBD1	TGTGCCACCCTTGGGACAGCGAACACCGGGGAGCTGTTTTTT	CATLGTANTGELFF
once	15	TRBV4-3	TRBJ2-7	-	TGCGCCAGCAACCAAGTGTCTGACTACTCCTACGAGCAGTACTTC	CASNQVSDYSYEQYF
few	15	TRBV6-5	TRBJ1-2	-	TGTGCCAGCAGTTACTCGGGGGGTACAAACTATGGCTACACCTTC	CASSYSGGTNYGYTF